Presented here are 19 T cell receptor beta chains from one specimen sequenced in a study of glioma-infiltrating T cells. TCR alpha and beta CDR3 regions were amplified from RNA using iRepertoire nested multiplex PCR. TCRdb analysed the multiplex PCR reads with MiXCR anew, one entry per CDR3 protein. The data contain 100,000 to 150,000 distinct CDR3 sequences, around a quarter of them singletons. The sequenced sample consisted of glioma tissue, nonneoplastic brain tissue, or PBMCs (not recorded which). The receptors were sampled from a human donor with low-grade glioma or glioblastoma, undergoing nonglioma brain surgery, or in good health (not recorded which).

This clonotype was counted once. This chain joins TRBV12-3 or TRBV12-4 and TRBJ2-5; possibly TRBD1 for D (6 bases). The CDR3 has 14 residues. V gave up 10 bases and J gave up 3 bases, with 18 bases separating them. CDR3 DNA sequence: TGTGCCACCCTTGCCGGGCAGGGGAAAGAGACCCAGTACTTC. It codes for CATLAGQGKETQYF.

Concerning this clonotype: One base away lies a much larger clone, so this may be a sequencing read error. The J gene is TRBJ2-1, the V gene TRBV28; the match to TRBD2 covers 10 bases. The germline V gene encodes CDR1 MDHEN and CDR2 SYDVKM. The CDR3 length is 12 residues. The CDR3 region is CAGSLTSGAKFF. DNA of the CDR3: TGTGCCGGCAGTTTAACTAGCGGGGCAAAGTTCTTC.

This rearrangement joins TRBV6-1 to TRBJ2-1, with D perhaps being TRBD1 or TRBD2 (5 bases each). The V end was cut by 7 bases, the J end by 0 bases, with 19 bases between. CDR1 and CDR2 from the germline V gene are MNHNS and SASEGT. The CDR3 runs 17 residues. CDR3 sequence: CASTRGRGDSSYNEQFF. The DNA for the CDR3 is TGTGCCAGCACGAGAGGACGGGGCGATAGCTCCTACAATGAGCAGTTCTTC.

The V gene is TRBV28, the J gene TRBJ1-1; 12 nucleotides align to TRBD1. Germline V CDR1 and CDR2: MDHEN, SYDVKM. J gave up 3 bases and V 5 bases, and 16 bases lay outside the gene matches. This CDR3 spans 19 amino acids. The CDR3 is CASSPLPGTGGALYTEAFF. CDR3 in DNA: TGTGCCAGCAGTCCCCTCCCGGGGACAGGGGGCGCATTGTACACTGAAGCTTTCTTT.

Worth noting for this clonotype: A much larger clone lies one base from this, so it may be a read error. This chain joins TRBV6-2 or TRBV6-3 and TRBJ2-5; D is perhaps TRBD1 or TRBD2 (6 bases each). The CDR3 runs to 14 residues. Per germline, CDR1 MNHEY and CDR2 SVGEGT. The CDR3 nucleotides read TGTGCCAGCAGACCCTTGGGGGGCGGAGAGACCGAGTACTTC. As protein: CASRPLGGGETEYF.

This clonotype appeared a single time. The gene calls are TRBV2 and TRBJ1-3, with D possibly being TRBD1 (6 bases). The CDR3 covers 19 residues. The V gene lost 1 base and the J gene lost 0 bases, with 19 bases spanning the gap. Germline-derived CDR1 and CDR2 are SNHLY and FYNNEI. In nucleotides, the CDR3 is TGTGCCAGCAGTGAAGGATTAAGGGGGTACCGGAGCTCTGGAAACACCATATATTTT. This translates into CASSEGLRGYRSSGNTIYF.

Remarks on this clonotype: It is likely a read error, because the conserved phenylalanine at the end of the CDR3 is missing. The V call is TRBV5-4, the J call TRBJ2-3; D unclear. The CDR3 sequence is 14 residues long. The V and J ends lost 2 bases and 4 bases respectively, with 11 bases between them. Germline V gives CDR1 SGHNT, CDR2 YYREEE (reference sequence). This chain's CDR3 is CASSLPGIADTQYS. The DNA of the CDR3 is TGTGCCAGCAGCTTACCCGGCATCGCAGATACGCAGTATTCT.

The gene calls are TRBV19 and TRBJ2-7; D assignment may be TRBD1 or TRBD2 (7 bases each). The CDR3 runs 15 residues. V was clipped by 4 bases and J by 10 bases, with 23 bases between them. Germline CDR1 is LNHDA and CDR2 is SQIVND (reference sequence). The CDR3 DNA sequence: TGTGCCAGTAGTAACCCGCAGGGGGGGAAAGAGACCCAGTACGTC. Amino acid sequence: CASSNPQGGKETQYV.

CDR3: CAIGIAGVTDTQYF. The CDR3 DNA reads TGTGCCATCGGGATAGCGGGGGTCACAGATACGCAGTATTTT. The chain carries TRBV2 and TRBJ2-3; 9 bases are shared with TRBD2. The germline V gene has CDR1 SNHLY and CDR2 FYNNEI. CDR3 length: 14 residues. Trimming at V came to 10 bases and at J to 2 bases, leaving 7 bases not matched to a gene.

The V and J genes are TRBV27 and TRBJ2-7, with D possibly matching TRBD2 (6 bases). This CDR3 is built from 17 residues. Germline lookup yields CDR1 MNHEY and CDR2 SMNVEV (reference sequence). This CDR3 reads CTSSLFGGAPCPYEQYV. The CDR3 DNA sequence: TGCACCAGCAGTTTATTCGGCGGGGCCCCGTGTCCCTACGAGCAGTACGTC.

The chain employs TRBV11-3 and TRBJ2-3; D is ambiguous. Germline V lookup: CDR1 SGHNT, CDR2 YENEEA. The CDR3 is made up of 14 amino acids. The ends were cut back, 0 bases at V and 1 base at J, with 5 bases in the middle. The CDR3 coding sequence is TGTGCCAGCAGCTTAGATCTTGGCACAGATACGCAGTATTTT. Its protein product is CASSLDLGTDTQYF.

This chain links TRBV2 with TRBJ2-1; D perhaps matches TRBD2 (6 bases). Trimming shortened V by 6 bases and J by 0 bases, and 12 bases separated the two germline ends. CDR1 SNHLY and CDR2 FYNNEI come from the germline V gene. The CDR3 extends over 15 amino acids. The CDR3 region has the DNA TGTGCCAGCAGCGCTAGCGCTCCCTCCTACAATGAGCAGTTCTTC. Translation gives CASSASAPSYNEQFF.

This clonotype was recorded many times. The chain is built from TRBV7-2 and TRBJ2-1; TRBD2 matches 11 bases. Trimming cost V 2 bases and J 2 bases; bases outside gene matches: 5. Per the germline V gene, CDR1 is SGHTA and CDR2 is FQGNSA. This CDR3 region has 17 residues. CDR3 bases: TGTGCCAGCAGCTTACCCACTAGCGGGGGAACCTACAATGAGCAGTTCTTC. Translation gives CASSLPTSGGTYNEQFF.

With regard to this clonotype: Given a much more abundant clone one base away, this may be a read error. This chain links TRBV24-1 with TRBJ1-5; D call uncertain. V lost 4 bases and J 5 bases, leaving 11 bases between the germline ends. The CDR3 runs to 14 residues. Germline V gene data show CDR1 as KGHDR and CDR2 as SFDVKD. The DNA of the CDR3 is TGTGCCACCAGTGACGCACTAGGCGATCAGCCCCAGCATTTT. Translation gives CATSDALGDQPQHF.

This clonotype appeared many times. This chain links TRBV6-1 with TRBJ1-6; no reliable D call. Germline CDR1 reads MNHNS; CDR2 reads SASEGT. The CDR3 extends over 13 amino acids. The ends were cut back, 6 bases at V and 10 bases at J, with 13 bases in the middle. The CDR3 reads CASSPLRESPLHF. CDR3 nucleotide sequence: TGTGCCAGCAGCCCGCTGAGGGAATCACCCCTCCACTTT.

The V and J genes are TRBV7-2 and TRBJ2-3; D is possibly TRBD2 (7 bases). The germline V and J ends were trimmed by 5 bases and 1 base, with 13 bases remaining between them. The CDR3 has 15 amino acids. The germline gives CDR1 SGHTA, CDR2 FQGNSA. CDR3 sequence: CASSGRGLGTDTQYF. In nucleotides, the CDR3 is TGTGCCAGCAGCGGGCGGGGGCTCGGCACAGATACGCAGTATTTT.

This clonotype was observed a handful of times. V usage is TRBV5-6 and J usage is TRBJ1-1, with D unresolved. The CDR3 has 12 amino acids. V was trimmed by 1 base and J by 10 bases, leaving 11 bases between them. Germline CDR1 SGHDT, CDR2 YYEEEE. This CDR3 is CASSLMQAGAFF. The CDR3 DNA is TGTGCCAGCAGCTTGATGCAGGCCGGAGCTTTCTTT.

As regards this clonotype: This may arise from a read error, as a much more abundant clone is one base away. This sequence joins TRBV7-2 and TRBJ1-5; D ambiguous. The V end lost 3 bases, the J end lost 6 bases, and 15 bases lay between the germline ends. The CDR3 runs to 15 residues. Germline V lookup: CDR1 SGHTA, CDR2 FQGNSA. CDR3 sequence (DNA): TGTGCCAGCAGCTTCACGGCGGCAGAAAGTCAGCCCCAGCATTTT. It yields the protein CASSFTAAESQPQHF.

J is TRBJ1-1 and V is TRBV6-1; 7 bases match TRBD1. The CDR3 has 16 amino acids. Germline CDR1 reads MNHNS; CDR2 reads SASEGT. The J segment lost 1 base and the V segment lost 6 bases, leaving 11 bases of the junction unmatched. DNA for the CDR3: TGTGCCAGCAGAAATCCCGCAGGGGGTCCGAACACTGAAGCTTTCTTT. Translated: CASRNPAGGPNTEAFF.